Following are 18 T cell receptor beta chains from one sample sequenced in a study of blood T cell repertoires in COVID-19. Only in-frame clones appear in the TCRdb table, and some are missing; sequencing was by immunoSEQ multiplex PCR. The table includes about 330,000 clones, over 70% detected once. The sample consisted of peripheral blood. These receptors originate from a woman in her forties or fifties with acute or convalescent COVID-19.

The chain joins TRBV2 to TRBJ2-3; no clear D. The germline V gene has CDR1 SNHLY and CDR2 FYNNEI. This CDR3 is 14 amino acids long. The ends were cut back, 6 bases at V and 0 bases at J, with 10 bases in the middle. CDR3 bases: TGTGCCAGCAGGTCTACCTTGAGCACAGATACGCAGTATTTT. It translates to CASRSTLSTDTQYF.

The gene calls are TRBV3-1 (or the pseudogene TRBV3-2) and TRBJ1-1, with TRBD1 as a possible D gene (5 bases). Germline loops: CDR1 LGHDT, CDR2 YNNKEL (reference sequence). Trimming took 2 bases from V and 7 from J, leaving 11 bases between them. The CDR3 contains 13 residues. The CDR3 here is CASSQRGANEAFF. Here the CDR3 DNA reads TGTGCCAGCAGCCAAAGGGGCGCGAATGAAGCTTTCTTT.

This clone was recorded a few times. The chain couples TRBV4-1 to TRBJ1-2; D uncertain. CDR1 MGHRA and CDR2 YSYEKL come from the germline V gene. The CDR3 is 13 amino acids. The V gene lost 4 bases and the J gene lost 2 bases, with 8 bases spanning the gap. The CDR3 protein is CASSLQANYGYTF. CDR3 nucleotide sequence: TGCGCCAGCAGCCTACAAGCGAACTATGGCTACACCTTC.

This chain connects TRBV27 to TRBJ2-2, with 12 bases that match TRBD2. CDR3 length: 18 residues. Germline V gene lookup returns CDR1 MNHEY and CDR2 SMNVEV (reference sequence). V gave up 1 base and J gave up 5 bases; unmatched junction bases: 8. The CDR3 sequence: CASSLFASGRAGTGELFF. In DNA, the CDR3 is TGTGCCAGCAGTTTATTCGCTAGCGGGAGGGCGGGTACCGGGGAGCTGTTTTTT.

This clone was observed a handful of times. The V call is TRBV7-6, the J call TRBJ1-2; a weak D match, TRBD1 (5 bases). CDR1 and CDR2 from the germline V gene are SGHVS and FNYEAQ. Trimming stripped 1 base from V and 7 bases from J, with 13 bases between. CDR3 length: 14 amino acids. The CDR3 is CASSLGPGGAGYTF. CDR3 nucleotides: TGTGCCAGCAGCTTAGGCCCCGGGGGAGCTGGCTACACCTTC.

This chain connects TRBV7-3 to TRBJ2-3, with TRBD1 matching over 8 bases. Unmatched junction bases numbered 4, after V lost 4 bases and J lost 1 base. Germline V CDR1 and CDR2: SGHTA, FQGTGA. CDR3 length: 15 residues. CDR3 loop: CASSSQTGGTDTQYF. In DNA, the CDR3 is TGTGCCAGCAGCTCCCAGACAGGGGGCACAGATACGCAGTATTTT.

The CDR3 sequence is CASSVVGSEKLFF. The CDR3 DNA sequence: TGTGCCAGCAGCGTAGTGGGGAGCGAAAAACTGTTTTTT. The chain couples TRBV9 to TRBJ1-4; no firm D call. The V gene's germline CDR1 is SGDLS and CDR2 YYNGEE. The CDR3 consists of 13 residues. Trimming stripped 0 bases from V and 8 bases from J, with 8 bases between.

Only one count was recorded for this clone. The chain recombines TRBV2 with TRBJ1-1, with 8 bases that match TRBD1. The CDR3 length is 12 residues. With 6 bases clipped from V and 6 bases from J, the junction kept 3 bases outside the gene matches. CDR1 and CDR2 (germline): SNHLY, FYNNEI. The CDR3, as DNA: TGTGCCAGCAGCGACAGGGGCCCTGAAGCTTTCTTT. Protein sequence: CASSDRGPEAFF.

The CDR3 DNA follows: TGCGCCAGCAGCGTGGACAGGAACACTGAAGCTTTCTTT. Translation gives CASSVDRNTEAFF. This chain joins TRBV5-1 and TRBJ1-1; TRBD1 might be the D (6 bases). The V gene's germline CDR1 is SGHRS and CDR2 YFSETQ. Trimming removed 4 bases at V and 1 base at J, with 8 bases between. CDR3 size: 13 residues.

The chain recombines TRBV6-2 or TRBV6-3 with TRBJ1-2; maybe TRBD1 (6 bases). Germline-derived CDR1 and CDR2 are MNHEY and SVGEGT. CDR3 size: 17 residues. Deletions cut 5 bases from V and 4 bases from J, with 23 bases between. In nucleotides, the CDR3 is TGTGCCAGCAGTAGCCCCCAAACGGACAGAGCCCTCTATGGCTACACCTTC. Protein: CASSSPQTDRALYGYTF.

The chain couples TRBV11-3 to TRBJ1-1; TRBD1 might be the D (6 bases). V gave up 4 bases and J gave up 5 bases, with 8 bases separating them. CDR1 SGHNT and CDR2 YENEEA come from the germline V gene. The CDR3 length is 12 residues. CDR3: CASSSGQTEAFF. In DNA, the CDR3 is TGTGCCAGCAGCTCCGGACAGACTGAAGCTTTCTTT.

The rearrangement joins TRBV2 to TRBJ2-1; unclear D gene. Trimming removed 1 base at V and 9 bases at J, with 7 bases between. This CDR3 contains 12 residues. Germline V gene data show CDR1 as SNHLY and CDR2 as FYNNEI. CDR3 sequence: CASSEELSEQFF. CDR3 bases: TGTGCCAGCAGTGAAGAGCTCTCTGAGCAGTTCTTC.

The chain couples TRBV2 to TRBJ1-2; no definite D call. Trimming shortened V by 7 bases and J by 8 bases, and 11 bases separated the two germline ends. The CDR3 has 11 residues. Germline lookup yields CDR1 SNHLY and CDR2 FYNNEI. CDR3 loop: CASKMIEGYTF. The CDR3 nucleotides read TGTGCCAGCAAGATGATTGAGGGCTACACCTTC.

The V and J genes are TRBV21-1 and TRBJ1-1; the D call of TRBD1 is as the table states it, not checked on the DNA. TRBV21-1 is a known pseudogene. The CDR3 spans 16 residues. The DNA of the CDR3 is TGTGCCAGCAGCCAGGACAGCCCGGTTCCGGGAACTGAAGCTTTCTTT. Translated: CASSQDSPVPGTEAFF.

Here the CDR3 reads CASSFSGGAYNEQFF. DNA of the CDR3: TGTGCCAGCAGCTTTAGCGGGGGGGCCTACAATGAGCAGTTCTTC. The chain combines TRBV5-4 with TRBJ2-1; TRBD2 agrees at 11 bases. Per the germline V gene, CDR1 is SGHNT and CDR2 is YYREEE (reference sequence). This CDR3 comprises 15 residues. V trimming: 2 bases; J trimming: 2 bases; junction bases outside the gene matches: 0.

The rearrangement uses TRBV7-2 and TRBJ1-5; 8 positions match TRBD1. The CDR3 contains 16 residues. CDR1 SGHTA and CDR2 FQGNSA come from the germline V gene. Trimming at V came to 2 bases and at J to 7 bases, leaving 10 bases not matched to a gene. For the CDR3, the DNA is TGTGCCAGCAGCTTATTTCAGGGGGCGCCTAGACAGCCCCAGCATTTT. Its protein is CASSLFQGAPRQPQHF. Complete variable domain (other parts from reference TRBV7-2 and TRBJ1-5): GAGVSQSPSNKVTEKGKDVELRCDPISGHTALYWYRQSLGQGLEFLIYFQGNSAPDKSGLPSDRFSAERTGGSVSTLTIQRTQQEDSAVYLCASSLFQGAPRQPQHFGDGTRLSIL.

This clone was detected only once. The J gene is TRBJ1-1, the V gene TRBV6-5; D is uncertain. The CDR3 totals 13 residues. Germline CDR1 and CDR2: MNHEY and SVGAGI. The V end was cut by 5 bases, the J end by 10 bases, with 17 bases between. CDR3 coding DNA: TGTGCCAGCAGTCCCGACTTTATCCGAGGAGCTTTCTTT. This codes for CASSPDFIRGAFF.

The chain carries TRBV29-1 and TRBJ2-1, with 10 bases fitting TRBD2. The CDR3 extends over 15 amino acids. J gave up 4 bases and V 5 bases, and 8 bases lay outside the gene matches. CDR1 is SQVTM and CDR2 is ANQGSEA in the germline V gene. CDR3 amino acids: CSVLELAGPYNEQFF. The CDR3 DNA reads as TGCAGCGTTCTCGAACTAGCGGGACCTTACAATGAGCAGTTCTTC.